This T cell receptor beta chain comes out of a study of naive and memory T cell subsets. CDR1 is SGHVS and CDR2 is FQNEAQ in the germline V gene. V lost 0 bases and J 11 bases, leaving 26 bases between the germline ends. This CDR3 region has 18 residues. Whole-study results and caveats: A clonotype means one alpha or beta sequence, not an alpha/beta pair. In CD4 and CD8 cells, diversity dropped from naive through EMRA.

CMV status came from CD4+ IFNgamma after overnight CMV lysate stimulation. This clonotype was picked up a small number of times. Its antigen is still unknown. The beta constant-region primer was an equimolar mix of two oligonucleotides covering TRBC1 and TRBC2. A 12-nucleotide UMI and the SP2 primer were added to the cDNA 3' end by oligonucleotide ligation. TCRdb re-analysed the UMI-ligation and nested PCR reads in MiXCR, keeping a single row per CDR3 protein. The sample has some 85,000 distinct CDR3 sequences; approximately 14% are singletons. Sequenced input: central memory CD4+ T cells from blood. This sequence joins TRBV7-8 and TRBJ1-5; D is unresolved. This TCR came from a human donor in good health. CDR3: CASSLAWLAQAQELAQHF. CDR3 in DNA: TGTGCCAGCAGCTTAGCGTGGTTGGCCCAGGCCCAGGAGTTGGCCCAGCATTTT.